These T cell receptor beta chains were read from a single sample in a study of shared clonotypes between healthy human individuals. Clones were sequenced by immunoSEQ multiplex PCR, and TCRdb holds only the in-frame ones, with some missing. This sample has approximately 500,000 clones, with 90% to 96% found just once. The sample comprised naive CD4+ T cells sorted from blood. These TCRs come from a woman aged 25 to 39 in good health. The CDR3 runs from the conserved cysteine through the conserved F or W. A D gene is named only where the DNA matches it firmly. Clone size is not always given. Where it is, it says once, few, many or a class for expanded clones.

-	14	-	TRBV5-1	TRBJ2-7	TGCGCCAGCAGCTTAACAGGCGACACCTACGAGCAGTACTTC	CASSLTGDTYEQYF
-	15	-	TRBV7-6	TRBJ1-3	TGTGCCAGCAGCTTAGTCAGGGAATCTGGAAACACCATATATTTT	CASSLVRESGNTIYF
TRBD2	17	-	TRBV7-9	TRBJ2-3	TGTGCCAGCAGCTTACCTCGGACTAGCGGGAGGAAAGATACGCAGTATTTT	CASSLPRTSGRKDTQYF
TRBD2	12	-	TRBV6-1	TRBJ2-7	TGTGCCAGCAGTGGCGGGGGGTACGAGCAGTACTTC	CASSGGGYEQYF
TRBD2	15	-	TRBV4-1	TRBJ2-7	TGCGCCAGCAGCCAAACTAGCGGGAGGGCCTACGAGCAGTACTTC	CASSQTSGRAYEQYF
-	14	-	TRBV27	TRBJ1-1	TGTGCCAGCAGTTTGGCAGGGGCTAGGGCTGAAGCTTTCTTT	CASSLAGARAEAFF
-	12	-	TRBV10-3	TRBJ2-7	TGTGCCATCAGTGTGGGAGTTCACGAGCAGTACTTC	CAISVGVHEQYF
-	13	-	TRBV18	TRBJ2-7	TGTGCCAGCTCGCAGGGGCCCACCTACGAGCAGTACTTC	CASSQGPTYEQYF
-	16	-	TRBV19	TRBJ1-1	TGTGCCAGTAGTATAGGGGGCGGTCACCGAACAACTGAAGCTTTCTTT	CASSIGGGHRTTEAFF
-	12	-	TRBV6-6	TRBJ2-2	TGTGCCACCTCGCCAGGGTCCGGGGAGCTGTTTTTT	CATSPGSGELFF
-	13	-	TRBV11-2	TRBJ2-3	TGTGCCAGCAGCTTAGCAGAAGCAGATACGCAGTATTTT	CASSLAEADTQYF
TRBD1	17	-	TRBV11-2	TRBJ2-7	TGTGCCAGCAGCTTAGATCGGGGGACAGGGGGCTCTAACGAGCAGTACTTC	CASSLDRGTGGSNEQYF
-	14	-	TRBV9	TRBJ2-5	TGTGCCAGCAGCCCTCTCGGGCTTGGCCGGGAGCAGTACTTC	CASSPLGLGREQYF
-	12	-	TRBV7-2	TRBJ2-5	TGTGCCAGCAGCTTATACGCCGGGACCCAGTACTTC	CASSLYAGTQYF
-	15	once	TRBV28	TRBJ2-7	TGTGCCAGCAATTCTCTCCAGGTAGTGAACTACGAGCAGTACTTC	CASNSLQVVNYEQYF
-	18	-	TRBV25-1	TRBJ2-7	TGTGCCAGCAGTGATAGGGGGAAGAACACAACGGGGACCTACGAGCAGTACTTC	CASSDRGKNTTGTYEQYF
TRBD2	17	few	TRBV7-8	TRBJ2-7	TGTGCCAGCAGCCCTCGCACTAGCGGGAGAAGATCCTACGAGCAGTACTTC	CASSPRTSGRRSYEQYF
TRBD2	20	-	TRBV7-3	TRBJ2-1	TGTGCCAGCAGCTCCCTCGGGACTAGCGGCTCCAGGAGCTCCTACAATGAGCAGTTCTTC	CASSSLGTSGSRSSYNEQFF